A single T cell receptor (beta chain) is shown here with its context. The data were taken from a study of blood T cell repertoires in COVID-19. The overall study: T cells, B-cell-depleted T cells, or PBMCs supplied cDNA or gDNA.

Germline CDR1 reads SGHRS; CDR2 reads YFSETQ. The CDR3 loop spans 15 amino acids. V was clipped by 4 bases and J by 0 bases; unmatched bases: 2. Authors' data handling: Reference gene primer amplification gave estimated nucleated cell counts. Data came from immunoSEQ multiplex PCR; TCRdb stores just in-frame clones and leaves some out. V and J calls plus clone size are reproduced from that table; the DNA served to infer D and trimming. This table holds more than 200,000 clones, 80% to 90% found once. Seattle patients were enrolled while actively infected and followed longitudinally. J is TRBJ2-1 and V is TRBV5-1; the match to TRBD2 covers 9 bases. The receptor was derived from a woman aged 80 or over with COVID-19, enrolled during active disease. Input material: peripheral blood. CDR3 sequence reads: CASSLSGGSYNEQFF. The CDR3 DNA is TGCGCCAGCAGCCTTAGCGGGGGCTCCTACAATGAGCAGTTCTTC.